These 2 T cell receptor beta chains share one sample of origin, sequenced in a study of blood T cells in healthy people across ages. For the second PCR, which ran for about 6 to 12 cycles, a sample-barcoded 5' primer and a J-beta primer mix were used. Each CDR3 protein is one row after TCRdb ran MiXCR on the 5' RACE reads. The data contain about 2 million distinct CDR3 sequences, 49% of them singletons. Sequencing was done on a sample of blood. These receptors all come from a middle-aged woman in good health.

V is TRBV12-3 or TRBV12-4 and J is TRBJ2-5; TRBD1 agrees at 8 bases. The CDR3 has 16 amino acids. V was pared by 6 bases and J by 4 bases, with 13 bases of the junction left unmatched. The CDR3 DNA reads TGTGCCAGCAGCCGGAGACAGGGGCCCCGGGGAGAGACCCAGTACTTC. Amino acids: CASSRRQGPRGETQYF.

This clonotype appeared a single time. Relative to the germline gene, one junction end is altered; a read error may explain this. The chain has TRBV28 and TRBJ2-3, with TRBD1 identical over 7 bases. Germline CDR1 MDHEN, CDR2 SYDVKM. The CDR3 has 18 amino acids. This CDR3 is CASSPLGTATQSTDTPYF. Written as DNA, the CDR3 is TGTGCCAGCAGTCCACTCGGGACAGCTACACAAAGCACAGATACGCCGTATTTT. Full variable domain (missing parts from reference TRBV28 and TRBJ2-3): DVKVTQSSRYLVKRTGEKVFLECVQDMDHENMFWYRQDPGLGLRLIYFSYDVKMKEKGDIPEGYSVSREKKERFSLILESASTNQTSMYLCASSPLGTATQSTDTPYFGPGTRLTVL.